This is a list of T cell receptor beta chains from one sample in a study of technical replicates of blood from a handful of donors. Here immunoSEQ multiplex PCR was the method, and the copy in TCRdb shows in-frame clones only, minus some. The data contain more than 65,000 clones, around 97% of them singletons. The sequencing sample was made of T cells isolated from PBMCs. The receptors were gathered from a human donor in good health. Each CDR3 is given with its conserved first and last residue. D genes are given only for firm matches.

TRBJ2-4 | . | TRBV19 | CASRGGGEGLGNIQYF
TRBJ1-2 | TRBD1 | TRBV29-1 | CSVRDRTFPIYGYTF
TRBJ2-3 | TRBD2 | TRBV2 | CASIRPGLGTDTQYF
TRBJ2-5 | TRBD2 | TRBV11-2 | CASSLLAGETQYF
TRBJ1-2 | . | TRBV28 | CASSLQSYGYTF
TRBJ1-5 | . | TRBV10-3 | CATRQASNQPQHF
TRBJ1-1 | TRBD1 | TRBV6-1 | CASRDRVDSLGAFF
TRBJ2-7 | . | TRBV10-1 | CASSESGRGDEQYF
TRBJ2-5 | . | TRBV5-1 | CASSSSGRRRGQETQYF
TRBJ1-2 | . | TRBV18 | CASSPPGDLGYTF
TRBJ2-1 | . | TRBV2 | CASMWQIEQFF
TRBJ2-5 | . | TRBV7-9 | CASLQGGAQYF
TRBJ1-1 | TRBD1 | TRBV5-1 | CASSLGTGANTEAFF
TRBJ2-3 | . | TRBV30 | CASSRGTLRGLKITDTQYF
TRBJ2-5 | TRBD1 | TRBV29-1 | CSVQRQGAETQYF
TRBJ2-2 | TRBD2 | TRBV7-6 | CASSLVVAGGPSGELFF
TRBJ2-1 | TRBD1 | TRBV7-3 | CASSRTIGTGNNEQFF
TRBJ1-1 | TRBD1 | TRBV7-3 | CASSTRQGVGTEAFF
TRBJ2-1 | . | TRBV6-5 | CASRKSGVHEQFF
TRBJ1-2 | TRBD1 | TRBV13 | CASSLASGQGNYGYTF
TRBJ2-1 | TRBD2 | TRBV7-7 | CASSPWGREGFDEQFF
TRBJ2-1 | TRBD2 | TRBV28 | CASKSVGLAGAYINEQFF
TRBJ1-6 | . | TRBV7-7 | CASSLGEGDSPLHF
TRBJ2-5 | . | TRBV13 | CASSSGTHYQETQYF
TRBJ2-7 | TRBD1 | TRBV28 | CASSFGRGHEQYF
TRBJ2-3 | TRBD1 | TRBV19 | CASSAPQGGHTDTQYF
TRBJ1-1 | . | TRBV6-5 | CAARDMNTEAFF
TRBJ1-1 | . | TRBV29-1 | CSVANTEAFF
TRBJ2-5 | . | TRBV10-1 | CASSENRVQETQYF
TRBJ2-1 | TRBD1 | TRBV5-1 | CASSFEIPGTGHYNEQFF